These T cell receptor beta chains were read from a single sample in a study of T cells expressing NK-cell markers. TCRdb reprocessed the 5' RACE reads, with one entry per CDR3 protein and no DNA. The sample includes some 390,000 distinct CDR3 sequences. The sample comprised blood T cells: a sorted CD56 or NKG2C T cell subset, CD4+ or CD8+ T cells, or bulk PBMC T cells (not recorded which). The receptors stem from a woman between 45 and 60 years old in good health. Both conserved end residues are part of each CDR3. Each record gives: clone size, V gene, J gene, CDR3 protein. The listing skips clone size in some rows; elsewhere it reads once, few, many or a size class.

>-|TRBV20-1|TRBJ1-2
CSARLSGGGYTF
>-|TRBV5-1|TRBJ2-5
CATQLAGDRKTQYF
>-|TRBV6-5|TRBJ2-6
CASSLLASGANVLTF
>-|TRBV7-3|TRBJ2-7
CASSLSGKGEQYF
>-|TRBV20-1|TRBJ2-1
CSARDRKLAGVFGQFF
>-|TRBV29-1|TRBJ2-1
CSVISGKSWNEQFF
>-|TRBV9|TRBJ2-7
CASSPGTGSREQYF
>-|TRBV5-1|TRBJ2-4
CASSLDSQQEYF
>-|TRBV20-1|TRBJ2-1
CSARDLISGLAGGSNEQFF
>-|TRBV6-1|TRBJ1-6
CASDDRGNSPLHF
>-|TRBV11-2|TRBJ1-2
CASSLVTGRGYTF
>-|TRBV5-1|TRBJ2-5
CASSLFGVAGAGETQYF
>-|TRBV4-1|TRBJ1-2
CASSQDPGVTNYGYTF
>-|TRBV5-4|TRBJ2-1
CASSAPGLPYNEQFF
>-|TRBV5-6|TRBJ1-1
CASRRGGQNLEAFF
>-|TRBV2|TRBJ2-1
CASRAAGVYNEQFF
>-|TRBV20-1|TRBJ2-1
CSAGRAGGYNEQFF
>-|TRBV6-5|TRBJ2-1
CASRPTGKGEQFF
>-|TRBV10-3|TRBJ2-7
CATTTTGFSYEQYF
>-|TRBV13|TRBJ2-1
CASSPPASGSGHEQFF
>-|TRBV5-6|TRBJ1-1
CASSLWLVRGFMNTEAFF
>-|TRBV18|TRBJ2-4
CASSPGRGNIQYF
>-|TRBV5-1|TRBJ2-1
CASSSSLAGVSSGNEQFF
>medium-sized|TRBV25-1|TRBJ2-1
CASSALNNEQFF
>-|TRBV21-1|TRBJ1-3
CASSKEGTARNTIYF
>-|TRBV12-3/TRBV12-4|TRBJ1-5
CASSPGPYSNQPQHF
>-|TRBV10-3|TRBJ1-2
CAISPLDYGYTF
>-|TRBV7-9|TRBJ1-1
CASSPFSVNTEAFF
>-|TRBV29-1|TRBJ2-7
CSVESRQGKAYEQYF
>-|TRBV29-1|TRBJ2-3
CSVELGNDTQYF
>-|TRBV20-1|TRBJ2-2
CSARWRTGELFF